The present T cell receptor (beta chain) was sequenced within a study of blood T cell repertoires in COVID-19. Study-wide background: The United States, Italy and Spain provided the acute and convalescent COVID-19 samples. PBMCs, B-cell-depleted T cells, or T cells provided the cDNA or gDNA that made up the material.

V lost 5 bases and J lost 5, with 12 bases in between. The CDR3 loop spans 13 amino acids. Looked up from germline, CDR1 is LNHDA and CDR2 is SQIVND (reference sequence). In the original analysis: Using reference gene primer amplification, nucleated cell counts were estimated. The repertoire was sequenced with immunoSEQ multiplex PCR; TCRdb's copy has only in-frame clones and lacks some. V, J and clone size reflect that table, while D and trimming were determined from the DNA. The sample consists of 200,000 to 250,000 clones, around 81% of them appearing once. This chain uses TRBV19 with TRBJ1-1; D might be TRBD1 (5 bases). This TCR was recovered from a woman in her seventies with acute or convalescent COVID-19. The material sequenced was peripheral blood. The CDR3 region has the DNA TGTGCCAGTAGTGTGTGGGGCCGGACTGAAGCTTTCTTT. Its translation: CASSVWGRTEAFF.